This T cell receptor beta chain was sequenced for a study of T cells in Graves' hyperthyroidism and ophthalmopathy. Germline CDR1 is WSHSY and CDR2 is SAAADI. The CDR3 covers 13 residues. V dropped 6 bases and J dropped 3 bases, with 9 bases sitting between them. Clinical symptoms, serum thyroxine and TRAb, thyroid ultrasound and orbital computed tomography were used for the diagnoses. This clonotype was counted ten times or more. Researchers took RNA transcripts and amplified the TCR beta CDR3 regions from them. HTBI primers were used for first-round RT-PCR of the TCR CDR3. One entry per CDR3 protein, called by TCRdb with MiXCR from the multiplex PCR reads. Counted here are just over 550,000 distinct CDR3 sequences, under 60% occurring once; the ten biggest clones make up 8.2%.

The chain employs TRBV10-2 and TRBJ1-5; D possibly corresponds to TRBD1 (6 bases). The clonotype originates from a woman between 18 and 29 years old with Graves' hyperthyroidism. Sequenced: peripheral blood or thyroid tissue (not recorded which). The CDR3 reads CASRGQPNQPQHF. In DNA form, the CDR3 reads TGCGCCAGCAGGGGACAACCCAATCAGCCCCAGCATTTT.